The 25 T cell receptor beta chains in this list originate from one sample, sequenced in a study of blood T cell repertoires in COVID-19. Here immunoSEQ multiplex PCR was the method, and the copy in TCRdb shows in-frame clones only, minus some. The table shows 150,000 to 200,000 clones, with roughly 85% occurring only once. Specimen: PBMCs or T cells enriched from blood (not recorded which). These receptors came from a man in his 60s who had recovered from COVID-19.

In its sample, this clone was seen many times. The CDR3 sequence: CASSRLGGSSTDTQYF. CDR3 DNA sequence: TGTGCCAGCAGTCGACTAGGAGGCTCGTCCACAGATACGCAGTATTTT. The chain is built from TRBV6-2 or TRBV6-3 and TRBJ2-3; a possible D gene is TRBD2 (6 bases). The germline CDR1 and CDR2 sequences are MNHEY and SVGEGT. V lost 5 bases and J lost 2, with 17 bases in between. The CDR3 sequence is 16 residues long.

This rearrangement joins TRBV5-4 to TRBJ2-2; tentative D call: TRBD2 (5 bases). The CDR3 runs to 15 residues. Germline loops: CDR1 SGHNT, CDR2 YYREEE (reference sequence). Trimming took 3 bases from V and 7 from J, leaving 16 bases between them. The CDR3 protein is CASSSKQRPGGELFF. The CDR3 region has the DNA TGTGCCAGCAGCTCCAAACAGCGGCCGGGCGGGGAGCTGTTTTTT.

The V and J genes are TRBV28 and TRBJ2-3; 12 bases are shared with TRBD2. Trimming at V came to 6 bases and at J to 5 bases, leaving 18 bases not matched to a gene. This CDR3 has 19 amino acids. CDR1 MDHEN and CDR2 SYDVKM come from the germline V gene. CDR3 sequence (DNA): TGTGCCAGCAGCCTATACCCCCGGACTAGCGGGATGAGAGGAGATACGCAGTATTTT. Translating gives CASSLYPRTSGMRGDTQYF.

The chain links TRBV6-5 to TRBJ2-7, with D possibly being TRBD1 (6 bases). In germline, CDR1 is MNHEY, CDR2 SVGAGI. Trimming removed 6 bases from V and 5 bases from J, with 20 bases in between. The CDR3 is 15 residues long. Written as DNA, the CDR3 is TGTGCCAGCAGCCAGACCAGGGGTCGCCTGGACGAGCAGTACTTC. Protein sequence: CASSQTRGRLDEQYF.

The chain joins TRBV5-5 to TRBJ1-2, with D perhaps matching TRBD1 (5 bases). The CDR3 has 16 residues. V lost 4 bases and J lost 2, with 18 bases in between. Looked up from germline, CDR1 is SGHKS and CDR2 is YYEKEE (reference sequence). The CDR3 sequence: CASSPLQGAKNYGYTF. Here the CDR3 DNA reads TGTGCCAGCAGCCCCCTGCAAGGGGCTAAGAACTATGGCTACACCTTC.

This clone showed up just once. The chain is built from TRBV7-9 and TRBJ1-2, with unresolved D. Germline V lookup: CDR1 SEHNR, CDR2 FQNEAQ (reference sequence). The CDR3 is made up of 16 amino acids. Trimming took 0 bases from V and 4 from J, leaving 15 bases between them. The CDR3 here is CASSLAGADGSYGYTF. CDR3 sequence (DNA): TGTGCCAGCAGCTTAGCCGGTGCGGATGGAAGCTATGGCTACACCTTC.

The chain carries TRBV19 and TRBJ2-5; 7 bases map to TRBD1. Germline values: CDR1 LNHDA, CDR2 SQIVND (reference sequence). V lost 5 bases and J lost 10; bases outside the gene matches: 13. CDR3 size: 14 residues. DNA of the CDR3: TGTGCCAGTAGTCCTGGGACAGCCAGTACGGACCAGTACTTC. Protein: CASSPGTASTDQYF.

The chain uses TRBV6-1 and TRBJ2-1, with 12 bases that match TRBD2. Germline CDR1 and CDR2: MNHNS and SASEGT. V lost 6 bases, J lost 10 bases, and 10 bases stayed unmatched. The CDR3 has 15 amino acids. In DNA, the CDR3 is TGTGCCAGCAGCGGCGGACTAGCGGGGATAACCGAGCAGTTCTTC. Its translation is CASSGGLAGITEQFF.

V usage is TRBV28 and J usage is TRBJ1-1; unclear D gene. This CDR3 is 15 amino acids long. The V and J ends lost 8 bases and 4 bases respectively, with 20 bases between them. CDR1 is MDHEN and CDR2 is SYDVKM in the germline V gene. This CDR3 reads CASPPSKIRSTEAFF. The CDR3 DNA is TGTGCCAGCCCCCCCTCGAAGATTCGTAGCACTGAAGCTTTCTTT. Full variable domain (remainder filled in from reference TRBV28 and TRBJ1-1): DVKVTQSSRYLVKRTGEKVFLECVQDMDHENMFWYRQDPGLGLRLIYFSYDVKMKEKGDIPEGYSVSREKKERFSLILESASTNQTSMYLCASPPSKIRSTEAFFGQGTRLTVV.

The rearrangement links TRBV24-1 to TRBJ2-1, with D uncertain. V lost 1 base and J lost 1, with 7 bases in between. CDR1 is KGHDR and CDR2 is SFDVKD in the germline V gene. CDR3 size: 15 residues. CDR3 in amino acids: CATSDFGSSYNEQFF. CDR3 in DNA: TGTGCCACCAGTGATTTTGGCAGTTCCTACAATGAGCAGTTCTTC.

The rearrangement uses TRBV4-1 and TRBJ2-1; D gene ambiguous. The germline CDR1 and CDR2 sequences are MGHRA and YSYEKL. Trimming removed 1 base at V and 0 bases at J, with 7 bases between. The CDR3 runs to 15 residues. The CDR3 loop is CASSQVGRSYNEQFF. The CDR3 region has the DNA TGCGCCAGCAGCCAAGTCGGTCGCTCCTACAATGAGCAGTTCTTC.

This clone is termed medium-sized. DNA of the CDR3: TGTGCCAGCAGCCAAGTTGGACAACGCTCCTACGAGCAGTACTTC. Amino acids: CASSQVGQRSYEQYF. This sequence joins TRBV3-1 (or the pseudogene TRBV3-2) and TRBJ2-7; D may be TRBD1 (5 bases). The length of the CDR3 is 15 residues. V was clipped by 1 base and J by 0 bases, with 10 bases between them. CDR1 and CDR2 (germline): LGHDT, YNNKEL (reference sequence).

The chain is built from TRBV5-1 and TRBJ1-1; 8 bases fit TRBD1. Germline V gene lookup returns CDR1 SGHRS and CDR2 YFSETQ. The V and J ends lost 0 bases and 10 bases, in that order; junction bases with no gene match: 8. The CDR3 runs to 14 residues. The CDR3 DNA follows: TGCGCCAGCAGCTTGGACAGGGGGACGGCGAGAGCTTTCTTT. It is translated as CASSLDRGTARAFF.

This clone has more than one count but fewer than ten. The chain employs TRBV3-1 (or the pseudogene TRBV3-2) and TRBJ2-1, with 12 bases lining up with TRBD2. This CDR3 has 15 residues. Germline V gene data show CDR1 as LGHDT and CDR2 as YNNKEL (reference sequence). The V and J ends lost 6 bases and 8 bases, in that order; junction bases with no gene match: 8. The CDR3 loop reads CASRPSGRAGDEQFF. In DNA, the CDR3 is TGTGCCAGCAGACCTAGCGGGAGGGCCGGGGATGAGCAGTTCTTC.

The chain has TRBV5-1 and TRBJ2-4; TRBD2 agrees at 8 bases. CDR1 is SGHRS, CDR2 YFSETQ, per germline. The ends lost 0 bases at V and 4 bases at J; junction bases unmatched: 15. This CDR3 spans 19 amino acids. In DNA, the CDR3 is TGCGCCAGCAGCTTGGAAAGAGAAAGGGCTCTAGCGGGTAAAAACATTCAGTACTTC. It codes for CASSLERERALAGKNIQYF.

The chain carries TRBV9 and TRBJ2-2; 9 bases are shared with TRBD2. Unmatched junction bases numbered 11, after V lost 0 bases and J lost 5 bases. CDR1 and CDR2 from the germline V gene are SGDLS and YYNGEE. The CDR3 runs 18 residues. The CDR3 here is CASSVVDSGGPGTGELFF. CDR3 DNA sequence: TGTGCCAGCAGCGTAGTGGATAGCGGGGGCCCAGGGACCGGGGAGCTGTTTTTT.

The chain couples TRBV12-3 or TRBV12-4 to TRBJ1-2; perhaps TRBD1 as D (5 bases). The CDR3 runs to 13 residues. V gave up 6 bases and J gave up 3 bases, with 11 bases separating them. The CDR3 here is CASSRQIDYGYTF. CDR3 nucleotide sequence: TGTGCCAGCAGCCGACAGATTGACTATGGCTACACCTTC.

The chain employs TRBV19 and TRBJ2-5; D perhaps matches TRBD1 (5 bases). The V gene lost 3 bases and the J gene lost 4 bases, with 12 bases spanning the gap. This CDR3 comprises 14 residues. Germline CDR1 is LNHDA and CDR2 is SQIVND (reference sequence). CDR3 coding DNA: TGTGCCAGTAGTATCAAGGAAGGGGCAGAGACCCAGTACTTC. It is translated as CASSIKEGAETQYF.

The rearrangement uses TRBV24-1 and TRBJ1-1; the match to TRBD1 covers 8 bases. The CDR3 is 14 residues long. Unmatched junction bases numbered 8, after V lost 7 bases and J lost 5 bases. Germline V gene lookup returns CDR1 KGHDR and CDR2 SFDVKD. CDR3 residues: CATSRQGSVTEAFF. CDR3 nucleotide sequence: TGTGCCACCAGCCGACAGGGGTCGGTGACTGAAGCTTTCTTT.

The V call is TRBV28, the J call TRBJ2-4; 10 bases are shared with TRBD1. The ends lost 6 bases at V and 6 bases at J; junction bases unmatched: 17. The length of the CDR3 is 18 residues. Germline lookup yields CDR1 MDHEN and CDR2 SYDVKM. The CDR3 DNA sequence: TGTGCCAGCAGGGTGACAGGGGGCGGATCGAAAATGTCAAACATTCAGTACTTC. This sequence encodes CASRVTGGGSKMSNIQYF.

This sequence joins TRBV9 and TRBJ1-5; the match to TRBD1 covers 7 bases. Germline V CDR1 and CDR2: SGDLS, YYNGEE. The CDR3 runs 14 residues. The V and J ends lost 0 bases and 7 bases, in that order; junction bases with no gene match: 4. The CDR3 DNA reads TGTGCCAGCAGCGTAGAGGCAGGGGGGCAGCCCCAGCATTTT. It yields the protein CASSVEAGGQPQHF.

The CDR3 bases are TGTGCCAGCAGTAACGGACAGGGTGGCTTCAATGAGCAGTTCTTC. As protein: CASSNGQGGFNEQFF. J is TRBJ2-1 and V is TRBV5-8; 8 bases fit TRBD1. The V and J ends lost 5 bases and 6 bases, in that order; junction bases with no gene match: 10. CDR1 is SGHTS, CDR2 YDEGEE, per germline. CDR3 length equals 15 residues.

A single count supports this clone. V usage is TRBV18 and J usage is TRBJ2-1; 12 positions match TRBD2. The germline V gene encodes CDR1 KGHSH and CDR2 LQKENI. The CDR3 is 16 residues long. With V trimmed by 5 bases and J by 6 bases, 8 bases remained unmatched. The CDR3 DNA reads TGTGCCAGCTCAACCTCCGGGACTAGCGGGCTCAATGAGCAGTTCTTC. Translated, it gives CASSTSGTSGLNEQFF.

The chain's CDR3 is CASSQDSGLAGETQYF. The DNA of the CDR3 is TGTGCCAGCAGCCAAGATTCGGGACTAGCGGGAGAGACCCAGTACTTC. The V and J genes are TRBV3-1 (or the pseudogene TRBV3-2) and TRBJ2-5; 12 positions match TRBD2. Germline CDR1 is LGHDT and CDR2 is YNNKEL (reference sequence). With V trimmed by 0 bases and J by 4 bases, 3 bases remained unmatched. The length of the CDR3 is 16 residues.

The chain is built from TRBV9 and TRBJ1-4, with TRBD1 as a possible D gene (6 bases). Germline lookup yields CDR1 SGDLS and CDR2 YYNGEE. The CDR3 loop spans 16 amino acids. Deletions cut 4 bases from V and 1 base from J, with 14 bases between. The CDR3 spells CASSPRRGGTNEKLFF. The CDR3 DNA follows: TGTGCCAGCAGCCCCAGACGAGGGGGAACTAATGAAAAACTGTTTTTT.